These 10 T cell receptor beta chains were sequenced from one sample in a study of blood T cell repertoires in COVID-19. TCRdb's copy holds only in-frame clones and misses some; the assay was immunoSEQ multiplex PCR. The table lists about 150,000 clones, around 85% of them singletons. The sample comprised peripheral blood. These receptors originate from a man aged 55 to 70 with COVID-19, enrolled during active disease.

Only one count was recorded for this clone. This chain connects TRBV4-3 to TRBJ1-1, with TRBD1 matching 9 bases. CDR1 and CDR2 (germline): LGHNA, YSLEER. CDR3 length equals 17 residues. V shed 2 bases, J shed 1 base, and the junction held 8 bases outside the gene matches. CDR3: CASSQNQQGAGNTEAFF. The CDR3 DNA is TGCGCCAGCAGCCAAAATCAACAGGGGGCTGGGAACACTGAAGCTTTCTTT.

The chain joins TRBV6-5 to TRBJ1-2; D perhaps matches TRBD1 (6 bases). V was cut by 0 bases and J by 4 bases, with 9 bases left in between. Germline V gives CDR1 MNHEY, CDR2 SVGAGI. CDR3 size: 14 residues. CDR3 sequence: CASSYSRGSYGYTF. CDR3 nucleotide sequence: TGTGCCAGCAGTTACTCTAGGGGGAGCTATGGCTACACCTTC.

The chain joins TRBV19 to TRBJ2-3; 13 nucleotides agree with TRBD2. Germline V lookup: CDR1 LNHDA, CDR2 SQIVND (reference sequence). The CDR3 is 15 amino acids. Trimming cost V 8 bases and J 4 bases; bases outside gene matches: 6. As DNA, the CDR3 is TGTGCCAGTGACACTAGCGGGGGGGCGGCAGATACGCAGTATTTT. It translates to CASDTSGGAADTQYF. The full variable domain, with the rest looked up from reference TRBV19 and TRBJ2-3, is DGGITQSPKYLFRKEGQNVTLSCEQNLNHDAMYWYRQDPGQGLRLIYYSQIVNDFQKGDIAEGYSVSREKKESFPLTVTSAQKNPTAFYLCASDTSGGAADTQYFGPGTRLTVL.

This chain joins TRBV7-6 and TRBJ1-1; D unclear. This CDR3 region has 16 residues. Germline loops: CDR1 SGHVS, CDR2 FNYEAQ. The V and J ends lost 1 base and 1 base respectively, with 13 bases between them. CDR3: CASSLGGWVANTEAFF. The CDR3 coding sequence is TGTGCCAGCAGCTTAGGCGGCTGGGTAGCGAACACTGAAGCTTTCTTT.

V and J are TRBV19 and TRBJ1-4; D uncertain. CDR3 length equals 13 residues. Trimming stripped 3 bases from V and 5 bases from J, with 7 bases between. The germline gives CDR1 LNHDA, CDR2 SQIVND (reference sequence). The CDR3 nucleotides read TGTGCCAGTAGTATGTACACGAATGAAAAACTGTTTTTT. Its protein product is CASSMYTNEKLFF.

The chain recombines TRBV12-1 with TRBJ2-2; the table's D call TRBD2 went unverified against the DNA. TRBV12-1 is assigned pseudogene status. The CDR3 extends over 18 amino acids. The DNA of the CDR3 is TGTGCCAGCAGCTCCCTCGGGCTCGGGAGGGCCAAGACCGGGGAGCTGTTTTTT. This codes for CASSSLGLGRAKTGELFF.

This clone was seen a single time. The genes are TRBV6-4 and TRBJ2-1; TRBD2 agrees at 11 bases. Losses at the gene ends were 6 bases for V and 5 bases for J; bases not matched to a gene: 12. The germline gives CDR1 MRHNA, CDR2 SNTAGT. The CDR3 is made up of 17 amino acids. DNA for the CDR3: TGTGCCAGCAGCACTAGCGGGAGTAGTGGCCGGAACAATGAGCAGTTCTTC. It codes for CASSTSGSSGRNNEQFF.

This clone was counted a few times. The rearrangement links TRBV14 to TRBJ2-1; D perhaps matches TRBD1 (6 bases). Germline V gene lookup returns CDR1 SGHDN and CDR2 FVKESK. Trimming left V 1 base short and J 3 bases short, with 13 bases between. The CDR3 has 16 amino acids. CDR3 coding DNA: TGTGCCAGCAGCCAAGCCGGCAGGGGCGACTACAATGAGCAGTTCTTC. Translating it yields CASSQAGRGDYNEQFF.

The V call is TRBV28, the J call TRBJ2-7; 7 bases map to TRBD1. The V segment lost 2 bases and the J segment 1 base; nucleotides outside the gene matches: 5. Germline lookup yields CDR1 MDHEN and CDR2 SYDVKM. This CDR3 is built from 15 residues. This CDR3 is CASSLVDRDSYEQYF. CDR3 nucleotide sequence: TGTGCCAGCAGTTTAGTAGACAGGGATTCCTACGAGCAGTACTTC.

The chain couples TRBV27 to TRBJ2-7; D is possibly TRBD1 (6 bases). Per germline, CDR1 MNHEY and CDR2 SMNVEV (reference sequence). Trimming shortened V by 3 bases and J by 3 bases, and 15 bases separated the two germline ends. The CDR3 covers 15 residues. CDR3 sequence reads: CASSLQGLALYEQYF. CDR3 bases: TGTGCCAGCAGTTTGCAGGGGCTAGCTCTCTACGAGCAGTACTTC.